The 4 T cell receptor beta chains below all came from one sample that was sequenced in a study of regulatory T cells in long-lasting Graves disease. Through Arm-PCR of CDR3 regions and iRepertoire HTBI primers, TCR beta libraries were built. Via MiXCR, TCRdb re-called the multiplex PCR reads, giving one row per CDR3 protein. The table lists about 460,000 distinct CDR3 sequences, 22% of them singletons, with under 15% in the top ten. Indicated time point: persistent/refractory GD, antithyroid drugs over 5 years with positive TRAb. RNA isolated from PBMCs was used to make the TCR library. The starting material was peripheral blood mononuclear cells (PBMCs), obtained when the disease was refractory, from a patient treated with antithyroid drugs. These TCRs come from a female donor with Graves disease.

This clonotype appeared many times. The rearrangement uses TRBV3-1 and TRBJ1-1; 7 bases fit TRBD1. The CDR3 is 13 amino acids. Trimming cost V 4 bases and J 10 bases; bases outside gene matches: 9. Germline V CDR1 and CDR2: LGHDT, YNNKEL (reference sequence). CDR3 protein: CASSLDRVGGAFF. The DNA of the CDR3 is TGTGCCAGCAGCCTCGACAGGGTCGGAGGAGCTTTCTTT.

This clonotype showed up just a few times. This may be a read error: a much more frequent sequence differs by one nucleotide. The chain combines TRBV27 with TRBJ1-5; 8 bases line up with TRBD1. Losses at the gene ends were 5 bases for V and 5 bases for J; bases not matched to a gene: 2. Germline V CDR1 and CDR2: MNHEY, SMNVEV (reference sequence). There are 13 residues in the CDR3. Written as DNA, the CDR3 is TGTGCCAGCAGTAAACAGGGGGATCAGCCCCAGCATTTT. Its protein product is CASSKQGDQPQHF.

The chain's CDR3 is CASSPPLGGGQFF. The CDR3 DNA reads as TGTGCCAGCAGCCCTCCGCTGGGGGGCGGGCAGTTCTTC. The chain joins TRBV28 to TRBJ2-1, with D perhaps given as TRBD1 or TRBD2 (6 bases each). Deletions cut 6 bases from V and 12 bases from J, with 18 bases between. The CDR3 runs 13 residues. Germline assignment: CDR1 MDHEN and CDR2 SYDVKM.

The rearrangement links TRBV20-1 to TRBJ2-7; D might be TRBD2 (6 bases). Per the germline V gene, CDR1 is DFQATT and CDR2 is SNEGSKA (reference sequence). The CDR3 runs 12 residues. V was shortened by 5 bases and J by 2 bases, with 10 bases between the two germline ends. The CDR3: CSAETSPYEQYF. Written as DNA, the CDR3 is TGCAGTGCTGAAACTAGCCCCTACGAGCAGTACTTC.